The next 4 T cell receptor beta chains were all read from a single sample in a study of shared clonotypes between healthy human individuals. Using immunoSEQ multiplex PCR, the repertoire was profiled, and TCRdb retains in-frame clones only, with some absent. This table has 2 million to 2.5 million clones, 85% to 95% appearing once. The sample comprised naive CD4+ T cells from PBMCs. The sample's subset: CD45RA+ positively selected. The source of these receptors is a man younger than 30 in good health. Some clones in this sample may be carry-over from other donors' samples.

V and J are TRBV10-2 and TRBJ2-5, with D perhaps being TRBD1 or TRBD2 (6 bases each). Germline V gene sequence: CDR1 WSHSY, CDR2 SAAADI. The V end lost 3 bases, the J end lost 3 bases, and 17 bases lay between the germline ends. The CDR3 length is 16 residues. DNA for the CDR3: TGCGCCAGCAGTGATTTCGGGGGCAGGGGAAAAGAGACCCAGTACTTC. Translating gives CASSDFGGRGKETQYF.

This clone was picked up one time. J is TRBJ1-2 and V is TRBV6-5, with TRBD1 identical over 7 bases. From germline, CDR1 is MNHEY and CDR2 SVGAGI. The CDR3 sequence is 16 residues long. V was pared by 2 bases and J by 0 bases, with 6 bases of the junction left unmatched. The CDR3 bases are TGTGCCAGCAGTTACAAATACAGGGGAGCTAACTATGGCTACACCTTC. Amino acids: CASSYKYRGANYGYTF.

Worth noting for this clone: The junction and the germline gene differ at one end; a read error may be behind it. The V call is TRBV10-3, the J call TRBJ1-3; D gene unclear. CDR1 is ENHRY and CDR2 is SYGVKD in the germline V gene. CDR3 size: 11 residues. Written as DNA, the CDR3 is TGTGCCATCACTGAGGGAAACACCATATATTTT. Amino acids: CAITEGNTIYF.

With regard to this clone: This sample also contains other DNA sequences that code for the same CDR3. Here the CDR3 DNA reads TGTGCCAGTAGGCCGGGTCAGAACACTGAAGCTTTCTTT. Encoded protein: CASRPGQNTEAFF. The chain couples TRBV19 to TRBJ1-1; no definite D call. The germline CDR1 and CDR2 sequences are LNHDA and SQIVND (reference sequence). The CDR3 is 13 amino acids. V lost 6 bases, J lost 1 base, and 9 bases lay in between.